Each of the 18 T cell receptor beta chains below was sequenced from the same sample in a study of cytomegalovirus exposure and HLA in healthy donors. The assay was immunoSEQ multiplex PCR, and TCRdb's table has in-frame clones only and misses some. The sample contains 150,000 to 200,000 clones, roughly 96% of which appear only once. The sequenced sample consisted of PBMCs. These receptor sequences come from a woman under 30 in good health and CMV-seronegative.

This clone turned up a few times. At one end, the junction sequence differs from germline, possibly due to a read error. The gene calls are TRBV7-7 and TRBJ1-4; 9 nucleotides align to TRBD1. The CDR3 extends over 15 amino acids. Germline CDR1 SSHAT, CDR2 FNYEAQ (reference sequence). The CDR3 reads CASSARTGENEKLFF. CDR3 bases: TGTGCTAGCAGCGCCCGGACAGGGGAAAATGAAAAACTGTTTTTT.

This chain connects TRBV5-1 to TRBJ2-7; TRBD1 aligns across 7 bases. V gave up 0 bases and J gave up 7 bases; unmatched junction bases: 19. The CDR3 runs to 18 residues. Looked up from germline, CDR1 is SGHRS and CDR2 is YFSETQ. CDR3 region: CASSLGWVTTGSSEEQYF. The CDR3 DNA follows: TGCGCCAGCAGCTTGGGGTGGGTCACGACAGGGAGTTCGGAGGAGCAGTACTTC. Together with reference TRBV5-1 and TRBJ2-7, the CDR3 gives the full variable domain: KAGVTQTPRYLIKTRGQQVTLSCSPISGHRSVSWYQQTPGQGLQFLFEYFSETQRNKGNFPGRFSGRQFSNSRSEMNVSTLELGDSALYLCASSLGWVTTGSSEEQYFGPGTRLTVT.

The rearrangement links TRBV13 to TRBJ2-1; 8 bases are shared with TRBD1. V shed 0 bases, J shed 1 base, and the junction held 11 bases outside the gene matches. The CDR3 runs to 19 residues. Germline values: CDR1 PRHDT, CDR2 FYEKMQ (reference sequence). This chain's CDR3 is CASSLGPTGGRGSYNEQFF. CDR3 DNA sequence: TGTGCCAGCAGCTTAGGCCCCACAGGGGGGAGAGGTTCCTACAATGAGCAGTTCTTC.

The chain carries TRBV6-5 and TRBJ2-5; TRBD1 matches 7 bases. Looked up from germline, CDR1 is MNHEY and CDR2 is SVGAGI. V lost 4 bases to trimming and J lost 2 bases; unmatched junction nucleotides: 7. The CDR3 is 15 residues long. The CDR3 sequence is CASSSSGQRQETQYF. The DNA of the CDR3 is TGTGCCAGCAGTTCATCGGGACAGCGTCAAGAGACCCAGTACTTC.

In this sample, this clone turned up once. The rearrangement uses TRBV29-1 and TRBJ2-5, with 9 bases lining up with TRBD2. The CDR3 sequence is 14 residues long. Germline V gives CDR1 SQVTM, CDR2 ANQGSEA. The V and J ends lost 6 bases and 2 bases, in that order; junction bases with no gene match: 7. CDR3 nucleotide sequence: TGCAGCGTCTACATCCTAGCGGGACAAGAGACCCAGTACTTC. It specifies CSVYILAGQETQYF.

The chain uses TRBV4-2 and TRBJ2-1, with TRBD2 identical over 11 bases. Unmatched junction bases numbered 12, after V lost 3 bases and J lost 8 bases. Germline values: CDR1 LGHNA, CDR2 YNFKEQ. This CDR3 has 17 residues. The CDR3 protein is CASSHPMVGSGGDEQFF. In DNA form, the CDR3 reads TGTGCCAGCAGCCACCCCATGGTGGGTAGCGGGGGGGATGAGCAGTTCTTC.

The gene calls are TRBV7-2 and TRBJ2-3; weak D call: TRBD2 (6 bases). This CDR3 comprises 17 residues. Trimming left V 3 bases short and J 0 bases short, with 16 bases between. Germline CDR1 SGHTA, CDR2 FQGNSA. CDR3 sequence: CASSFPVGGSSTDTQYF. CDR3 nucleotide sequence: TGTGCCAGCAGCTTTCCAGTCGGGGGATCTAGCACAGATACGCAGTATTTT.

The chain links TRBV27 to TRBJ1-2, with D perhaps matching TRBD1 (6 bases). The germline V gene encodes CDR1 MNHEY and CDR2 SMNVEV (reference sequence). Trimming removed 3 bases from V and 4 bases from J, with 12 bases in between. The CDR3 consists of 14 residues. CDR3 in amino acids: CASSLGQGFYGYTF. CDR3 coding DNA: TGTGCCAGCAGTTTGGGGCAGGGGTTCTATGGCTACACCTTC.

The chain uses TRBV7-2 and TRBJ2-3; 7 positions agree with TRBD2. Germline V gene lookup returns CDR1 SGHTA and CDR2 FQGNSA. The CDR3 is 14 amino acids. V shed 8 bases, J shed 4 bases, and the junction held 9 bases outside the gene matches. This CDR3 is CASHVQRGPDTQYF. The CDR3, as DNA: TGTGCCAGCCACGTCCAGCGGGGCCCAGATACGCAGTATTTT.

The chain's CDR3 is CASSSYPPGGPNYGYTF. In nucleotides, the CDR3 is TGCGCCAGCAGCTCCTATCCGCCAGGGGGCCCTAACTATGGCTACACCTTC. The chain combines TRBV5-1 with TRBJ1-2; 8 nucleotides agree with TRBD1. Germline loops: CDR1 SGHRS, CDR2 YFSETQ. Trimming took 3 bases from V and 0 from J; bases not matched to a gene: 10. The CDR3 sequence is 17 residues long.

This chain uses TRBV18 with TRBJ2-5; 8 bases agree with TRBD1. CDR1 KGHSH and CDR2 LQKENI come from the germline V gene. The CDR3 sequence is 14 residues long. Trimming took 6 bases from V and 0 from J; bases not matched to a gene: 3. The CDR3 spells CASSRTGNQETQYF. The DNA of the CDR3 is TGTGCCAGCTCTAGGACAGGGAACCAAGAGACCCAGTACTTC.

J is TRBJ1-2 and V is TRBV6-1; D not resolved. Looked up from germline, CDR1 is MNHNS and CDR2 is SASEGT. The CDR3 runs 14 residues. The V gene lost 3 bases and the J gene lost 4 bases, with 12 bases spanning the gap. The DNA for the CDR3 is TGTGCCAGCAGTGACTCTCTGGGAGGCTATGGCTACACCTTC. Encoded protein: CASSDSLGGYGYTF.

The CDR3 DNA is TGTGCCAGTAGCTCAAATGGGCAGGGAATCTACGAGCAGTACTTC. It is translated as CASSSNGQGIYEQYF. The J gene is TRBJ2-7, the V gene TRBV19; weak D call: TRBD1 (5 bases). In germline, CDR1 is LNHDA, CDR2 SQIVND (reference sequence). Trimming cost V 6 bases and J 3 bases, with 18 bases left between them. The CDR3 is 15 amino acids.

The chain recombines TRBV5-1 with TRBJ2-3; D perhaps matches TRBD1 (6 bases). Trimming shortened V by 0 bases and J by 5 bases, and 10 bases separated the two germline ends. The CDR3 totals 14 residues. Germline loops: CDR1 SGHRS, CDR2 YFSETQ. The CDR3 sequence: CASSLDRVVDTQYF. In DNA form, the CDR3 reads TGCGCCAGCAGCTTGGACAGGGTGGTAGATACGCAGTATTTT. Based on the CDR3 plus reference TRBV5-1 and TRBJ2-3, the full variable domain is KAGVTQTPRYLIKTRGQQVTLSCSPISGHRSVSWYQQTPGQGLQFLFEYFSETQRNKGNFPGRFSGRQFSNSRSEMNVSTLELGDSALYLCASSLDRVVDTQYFGPGTRLTVL.

The chain uses TRBV11-2 and TRBJ2-5; perhaps TRBD1 as D (6 bases). The CDR3 consists of 16 residues. CDR1 and CDR2 from the germline V gene are SGHAT and FQNNGV. The ends were cut back, 4 bases at V and 4 bases at J, with 19 bases in the middle. The CDR3 protein is CASSSWDTAKGETQYF. In nucleotides, the CDR3 is TGTGCCAGCAGCTCCTGGGACACCGCTAAAGGAGAGACCCAGTACTTC.

The chain joins TRBV5-1 to TRBJ2-1; a weak D match, TRBD1 (5 bases). The CDR3 length is 15 residues. Germline CDR1 is SGHRS and CDR2 is YFSETQ. Trimming pared 3 bases from V and 0 bases from J, leaving 10 bases between. CDR3 DNA sequence: TGCGCCAGCAGCTCCCAGGGTTACTCCTACAATGAGCAGTTCTTC. Residues: CASSSQGYSYNEQFF. Supplemented by reference TRBV5-1 and TRBJ2-1, the full variable domain reads KAGVTQTPRYLIKTRGQQVTLSCSPISGHRSVSWYQQTPGQGLQFLFEYFSETQRNKGNFPGRFSGRQFSNSRSEMNVSTLELGDSALYLCASSSQGYSYNEQFFGPGTRLTVL.

This clone was counted once. The J gene is TRBJ2-7, the V gene TRBV5-1; D may be TRBD2 (6 bases). Germline V CDR1 and CDR2: SGHRS, YFSETQ. The germline V and J ends were trimmed by 3 bases and 9 bases, with 16 bases remaining between them. The CDR3 covers 13 residues. CDR3 loop: CASSSYVLSGQYF. CDR3 in DNA: TGCGCCAGCAGCTCATATGTCCTTAGCGGGCAGTACTTC.

The rearrangement uses TRBV19 and TRBJ1-5; no definite D call. Germline CDR1 LNHDA, CDR2 SQIVND (reference sequence). The V and J ends lost 8 bases and 0 bases respectively, with 11 bases between them. This CDR3 comprises 14 residues. The CDR3 is CASQGGDSNQPQHF. CDR3 coding DNA: TGTGCCAGTCAAGGTGGAGATAGCAATCAGCCCCAGCATTTT.